The text below deals with one TCR beta chain. The antigen is unknown. The J segment lost 1 base and the V segment lost 3 bases, leaving 4 bases of the junction unmatched. The CDR3 has 15 amino acids. Germline CDR1 and CDR2: MNHEY and SMNVEV (reference sequence). This specimen comes from a study of brain metastases from non-small cell lung cancer. General study results and limits: T-cell clones appeared expanded in 64% of brain metastases relative to matched primary tumors.

Generated by immunoSEQ multiplex PCR, the TCRdb table keeps only in-frame clones and is missing some. The data show over 2,000 clones, roughly 84% seen once. Sequenced input: primary lung tumor tissue. The TCR was taken from a donor aged 40 or older with non-small cell lung cancer. The chain recombines TRBV27 with TRBJ1-1; 8 bases align to TRBD1. In DNA form, the CDR3 reads TGTGCCAGCAGTTTTTACAGGGGGGGGAACACTGAAGCTTTCTTT. Amino acid sequence: CASSFYRGGNTEAFF.